This T cell receptor (beta chain) was documented in a study of blood T cell repertoires in COVID-19. The CDR3 has 17 amino acids. The V and J ends lost 5 bases and 8 bases, in that order; junction bases with no gene match: 18. Germline V gene data show CDR1 as MNHNY and CDR2 as SVGAGI (reference sequence). Measured with immunoSEQ multiplex PCR; TCRdb has only the in-frame clones, and not every one. This table holds roughly 76,000 clones, approximately 80% found once. Sequencing was done on a sample of peripheral blood. This TCR was sampled from a human donor in a cohort sampled during active COVID-19. The rearrangement uses TRBV6-6 and TRBJ2-1, with TRBD1 identical over 7 bases. CDR3 sequence reads: CASSPTRQGVRDDEQFF. Written as DNA, the CDR3 is TGTGCCAGCAGTCCAACCCGACAGGGCGTTAGGGACGATGAGCAGTTCTTC.